These T cell receptor beta chains were read from a single sample in a study of CD8+ T cells in alopecia areata. Using immunoSEQ multiplex PCR, the repertoire was profiled, and TCRdb retains in-frame clones only, with some absent. The sample carries 87,000 or so clones, 70% to 80% recorded once. The input for sequencing was CD8+ T cells sorted from blood, taken at roughly week 45, from a patient treated with tofacitinib. These TCRs come from a human donor with alopecia areata. Both conserved end residues are part of each CDR3.

length,V,CDR3
13,TRBV6-5,CASSQGQVGVAFF
14,TRBV12-5,CASAPGVGGAEAFF
13,TRBV7-8,CASSFMLAGDLVF
12,TRBV19,CATRTEDNGYTF
14,TRBV6-5,CASSYRQGDTEAFF
13,TRBV6-5,CASSYSTAGELFF
13,TRBV7-7,CASSPSPGEKLFF
14,TRBV13,CASSFASGYNEQFF
13,TRBV30,CAWNARASYEQYF
17,TRBV2,CASRGAGYPSGANVLTF
11,TRBV23-1,CASSLGYTIYF
16,TRBV11-3,CASSGTSGGEHNEQFF
11,TRBV29-1,CSVEEGDGYTF
16,TRBV10-3,CAILDPAGSPDQPQHF
15,TRBV6-5,CASSSDSLSYNEQFF
15,TRBV19,CASQAAGGRPDTQYF
15,TRBV9,CASSVAGEDNSPLHF
13,TRBV27,CASSPRTGVEAFF
14,TRBV4-3,CASSQDPGVETQYF
16,TRBV29-1,CSVEDRWVSSNTEAFF
13,TRBV9,CASSSRTGGEQFF
17,TRBV2,CASSVRGREPGANVLTF
17,TRBV9,CASSVAPSLPYTDTQYF